This T cell receptor (beta chain) was captured by sequencing in a study of identical twins. Findings of the study overall: Modeled out-of-frame TCR alpha sharing in monozygotic twins fell below observed levels.

In the case of this clonotype: The antigen is unknown.

This CDR3 has 16 residues. Trimming removed 3 bases from V and 4 bases from J; junction bases left unmatched: 8. MiXCR, run by TCRdb on the 5' RACE reads, gives a single entry per CDR3 protein. The sample carries under 500,000 distinct CDR3 sequences, about 13% recorded once. These same records also appear under a second study, on yellow fever vaccine responses in identical twins.

The sequenced sample consisted of CD4+ T cells sorted from blood. The chain is built from TRBV12-3 or TRBV12-4 and TRBJ2-1, with TRBD2 identical over 8 bases. The receptor was isolated from a young woman in good health. The CDR3 nucleotides read TGTGCCAGCAGTTTTAGGACTAGCCTGGGGTACAATGAGCAGTTCTTC. Translation gives CASSFRTSLGYNEQFF.